These 17 T cell receptor beta chains originate from one sample sequenced in a study of shared clonotypes between healthy human individuals. Data came from immunoSEQ multiplex PCR; TCRdb stores just in-frame clones and leaves some out. Of roughly 2.1 million clones in the sample, roughly 91% are singletons; the top ten hold more than 1.5%. Naive CD8 isolation took CD45RO-negative cells positively selected for CCR7 and excluded terminally differentiated effector memory CD45RA+ cells. The sample was naive CD8+ T cells from PBMCs. All receptors derive from a man younger than 30 in good health. Some clones in this sample may be carry-over from other donors' samples.

The chain combines TRBV9 with TRBJ2-1, with unresolved D. Germline assignment: CDR1 SGDLS and CDR2 YYNGEE. The CDR3 runs 12 residues. Trimming stripped 4 bases from V and 3 bases from J, with 5 bases between. The CDR3 region is CASSPVYNEQFF. CDR3 DNA sequence: TGTGCCAGCAGCCCAGTCTACAATGAGCAGTTCTTC.

The chain uses TRBV27 and TRBJ1-5, with D maybe TRBD1 (6 bases). Germline assignment: CDR1 MNHEY and CDR2 SMNVEV (reference sequence). The CDR3 length is 15 residues. Trimming cost V 5 bases and J 7 bases, with 18 bases left between them. Here the CDR3 DNA reads TGTGCCAGCAGTCCAGGGGCAGGGATGGGGCAGCCCCAGCATTTT. Translated: CASSPGAGMGQPQHF.

This clone was seen a single time. The rearrangement links TRBV7-9 to TRBJ1-1; possibly TRBD1 for D (5 bases). Trimming cost V 6 bases and J 1 base, with 9 bases left between them. Germline-derived CDR1 and CDR2 are SEHNR and FQNEAQ (reference sequence). This CDR3 region has 13 residues. CDR3 bases: TGTGCCAGCAGGGGAGGGGAGAACACTGAAGCTTTCTTT. Translation: CASRGGENTEAFF. The full variable domain, rest sourced from reference TRBV7-9 and TRBJ1-1, is DTGVSQNPRHKITKRGQNVTFRCDPISEHNRLYWYRQTLGQGPEFLTYFQNEAQLEKSRLLSDRFSAERPKGSFSTLEIQRTEQGDSAMYLCASRGGENTEAFFGQGTRLTVV.

This sequence joins TRBV7-7 and TRBJ2-2, with a tentative D call TRBD1 (6 bases). The CDR3 has 13 amino acids. Germline CDR1 and CDR2: SSHAT and FNYEAQ (reference sequence). Trimming removed 4 bases from V and 6 bases from J, with 9 bases in between. The CDR3 DNA reads TGTGCCAGCAGCTACAGGGTGGCCGGGGAGCTGTTTTTT. Translation: CASSYRVAGELFF.

The rearrangement uses TRBV7-2 and TRBJ2-1; 10 bases line up with TRBD2. The CDR3 sequence is 16 residues long. V shed 5 bases and J 3 bases; nucleotides not matched to a gene: 7. The V gene's germline CDR1 is SGHTA and CDR2 FQGNSA. As DNA, the CDR3 is TGTGCCAGCAGCAGTTGGATAGCGGGGGGCTACAATGAGCAGTTCTTC. This sequence encodes CASSSWIAGGYNEQFF.

This chain uses TRBV27 with TRBJ2-7; D might be TRBD2 (6 bases). Germline V gives CDR1 MNHEY, CDR2 SMNVEV (reference sequence). V was cut by 3 bases and J by 2 bases, with 17 bases left in between. The CDR3 length is 16 residues. The CDR3 region is CASSFGSGEKTYEQYF. In DNA, the CDR3 is TGTGCCAGCAGTTTTGGTAGCGGAGAGAAGACCTACGAGCAGTACTTC.

The chain joins TRBV6-5 to TRBJ2-7, with 8 bases lining up with TRBD2. Germline CDR1 MNHEY, CDR2 SVGAGI. The CDR3 is 15 amino acids. Germline trimming cut 0 bases from V and 6 bases from J; bases unmatched to any gene: 7. This CDR3 reads CASSYSSGGEGEQYF. DNA of the CDR3: TGTGCCAGCAGTTACTCTTCGGGAGGGGAAGGCGAGCAGTACTTC.

The V gene is TRBV4-1, the J gene TRBJ1-5, with D uncertain. CDR1 and CDR2 from the germline V gene are MGHRA and YSYEKL. This CDR3 is 15 amino acids long. V lost 0 bases and J lost 0, with 6 bases in between. The CDR3 bases are TGCGCCAGCAGCCAAGATTACCTTAGCAATCAGCCCCAGCATTTT. Protein: CASSQDYLSNQPQHF.

The V call is TRBV2, the J call TRBJ1-4; maybe TRBD1 (6 bases). This CDR3 contains 16 residues. The germline V gene has CDR1 SNHLY and CDR2 FYNNEI. V shed 0 bases and J shed 2 bases, with 10 bases lying between them. CDR3 sequence: CASSEAQGWTNEKLFF. CDR3 sequence (DNA): TGTGCCAGCAGTGAAGCGCAGGGGTGGACTAATGAAAAACTGTTTTTT.

About this clone: This CDR3 is also generated by other DNA sequences in the sample. CDR3 nucleotides: TGTGCCAGCAGCCCCCTCGGGAGCTCCTACGAGCAGTACTTC. This translates into CASSPLGSSYEQYF. V gene TRBV7-3 combines with J gene TRBJ2-7; possible D gene TRBD2, 6 bases. Germline V gives CDR1 SGHTA, CDR2 FQGTGA. This CDR3 has 14 residues. V gave up 5 bases and J gave up 0 bases, with 11 bases separating them.

The chain is built from TRBV28 and TRBJ2-5; TRBD1 agrees at 7 bases. The J segment lost 3 bases and the V segment lost 4 bases, leaving 5 bases of the junction unmatched. This CDR3 spans 14 amino acids. Germline V gene sequence: CDR1 MDHEN, CDR2 SYDVKM. The CDR3 sequence: CASSSNQGEETQYF. The CDR3 bases are TGTGCCAGCAGTTCGAACCAGGGGGAAGAGACCCAGTACTTC.

This chain joins TRBV20-1 and TRBJ2-1; D is perhaps TRBD2 (6 bases). This CDR3 is built from 10 residues. Per the germline V gene, CDR1 is DFQATT and CDR2 is SNEGSKA (reference sequence). The germline V and J ends were trimmed by 8 bases and 5 bases, with 7 bases remaining between them. The DNA for the CDR3 is TGCAGTTTAGCGGACAATGAGCAGTTCTTC. Translating gives CSLADNEQFF.

Comment on this clone: This CDR3 is also generated by other DNA sequences in the sample. The chain couples TRBV27 to TRBJ2-1; D perhaps matches TRBD1 (5 bases). Germline values: CDR1 MNHEY, CDR2 SMNVEV (reference sequence). V shed 5 bases and J shed 5 bases, with 10 bases lying between them. The CDR3 loop spans 13 amino acids. CDR3 nucleotide sequence: TGTGCCAGCAGTCAGGGCAGGAACAATGAGCAGTTCTTC. Translation gives CASSQGRNNEQFF.

V gene TRBV7-8 combines with J gene TRBJ2-3; D is unresolved. The V end lost 2 bases, the J end lost 0 bases, and 12 bases lay between the germline ends. The CDR3 has 16 residues. Germline V gives CDR1 SGHVS, CDR2 FQNEAQ. The CDR3 loop is CASSLQPGTSTDTQYF. Here the CDR3 DNA reads TGTGCCAGCAGCTTACAGCCAGGAACTAGCACAGATACGCAGTATTTT.

This rearrangement joins TRBV27 to TRBJ1-5, with 9 nucleotides matching TRBD1. The junction had 4 bases not matched to a gene; V was cut back by 0 bases and J by 4 bases. The CDR3 has 16 residues. Germline CDR1 MNHEY, CDR2 SMNVEV (reference sequence). CDR3 coding DNA: TGTGCCAGCAGTTTATCGGGGACAGGGAGGAATCAGCCCCAGCATTTT. This encodes CASSLSGTGRNQPQHF.

The chain joins TRBV16 to TRBJ2-7, with D unclear. The V end was cut by 0 bases, the J end by 2 bases, with 11 bases between. Germline V gene sequence: CDR1 KGHSY, CDR2 FQNENV. The CDR3 runs to 15 residues. The CDR3 sequence is CASSQSTQRTYEQYF. The CDR3 region has the DNA TGTGCCAGCAGCCAATCTACACAGAGGACCTACGAGCAGTACTTC.

This clone was observed a few times. This rearrangement joins TRBV4-2 to TRBJ1-5; 9 bases line up with TRBD1. This CDR3 is built from 15 residues. J was trimmed by 4 bases and V by 0 bases; bases with no gene match: 1. Germline V CDR1 and CDR2: LGHNA, YNFKEQ. Here the CDR3 reads CASSQEDRGNQPQHF. CDR3 sequence (DNA): TGTGCCAGCAGCCAAGAGGACAGGGGAAATCAGCCCCAGCATTTT.